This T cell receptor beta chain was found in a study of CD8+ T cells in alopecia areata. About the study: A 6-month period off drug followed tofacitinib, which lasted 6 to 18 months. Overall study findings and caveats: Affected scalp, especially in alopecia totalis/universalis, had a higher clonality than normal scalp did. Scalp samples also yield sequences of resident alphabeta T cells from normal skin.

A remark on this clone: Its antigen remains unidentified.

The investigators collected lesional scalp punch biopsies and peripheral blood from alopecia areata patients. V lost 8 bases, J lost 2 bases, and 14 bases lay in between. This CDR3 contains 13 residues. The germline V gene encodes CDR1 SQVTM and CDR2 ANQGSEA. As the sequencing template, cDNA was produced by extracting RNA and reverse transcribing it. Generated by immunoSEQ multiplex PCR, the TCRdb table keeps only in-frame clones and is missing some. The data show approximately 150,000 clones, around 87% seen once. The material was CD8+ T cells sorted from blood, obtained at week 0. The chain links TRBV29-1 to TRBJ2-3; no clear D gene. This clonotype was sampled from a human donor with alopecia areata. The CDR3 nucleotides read TGCAGCCCCGTCCTCGCCCCCACAGATACGCAGTATTTT. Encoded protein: CSPVLAPTDTQYF.